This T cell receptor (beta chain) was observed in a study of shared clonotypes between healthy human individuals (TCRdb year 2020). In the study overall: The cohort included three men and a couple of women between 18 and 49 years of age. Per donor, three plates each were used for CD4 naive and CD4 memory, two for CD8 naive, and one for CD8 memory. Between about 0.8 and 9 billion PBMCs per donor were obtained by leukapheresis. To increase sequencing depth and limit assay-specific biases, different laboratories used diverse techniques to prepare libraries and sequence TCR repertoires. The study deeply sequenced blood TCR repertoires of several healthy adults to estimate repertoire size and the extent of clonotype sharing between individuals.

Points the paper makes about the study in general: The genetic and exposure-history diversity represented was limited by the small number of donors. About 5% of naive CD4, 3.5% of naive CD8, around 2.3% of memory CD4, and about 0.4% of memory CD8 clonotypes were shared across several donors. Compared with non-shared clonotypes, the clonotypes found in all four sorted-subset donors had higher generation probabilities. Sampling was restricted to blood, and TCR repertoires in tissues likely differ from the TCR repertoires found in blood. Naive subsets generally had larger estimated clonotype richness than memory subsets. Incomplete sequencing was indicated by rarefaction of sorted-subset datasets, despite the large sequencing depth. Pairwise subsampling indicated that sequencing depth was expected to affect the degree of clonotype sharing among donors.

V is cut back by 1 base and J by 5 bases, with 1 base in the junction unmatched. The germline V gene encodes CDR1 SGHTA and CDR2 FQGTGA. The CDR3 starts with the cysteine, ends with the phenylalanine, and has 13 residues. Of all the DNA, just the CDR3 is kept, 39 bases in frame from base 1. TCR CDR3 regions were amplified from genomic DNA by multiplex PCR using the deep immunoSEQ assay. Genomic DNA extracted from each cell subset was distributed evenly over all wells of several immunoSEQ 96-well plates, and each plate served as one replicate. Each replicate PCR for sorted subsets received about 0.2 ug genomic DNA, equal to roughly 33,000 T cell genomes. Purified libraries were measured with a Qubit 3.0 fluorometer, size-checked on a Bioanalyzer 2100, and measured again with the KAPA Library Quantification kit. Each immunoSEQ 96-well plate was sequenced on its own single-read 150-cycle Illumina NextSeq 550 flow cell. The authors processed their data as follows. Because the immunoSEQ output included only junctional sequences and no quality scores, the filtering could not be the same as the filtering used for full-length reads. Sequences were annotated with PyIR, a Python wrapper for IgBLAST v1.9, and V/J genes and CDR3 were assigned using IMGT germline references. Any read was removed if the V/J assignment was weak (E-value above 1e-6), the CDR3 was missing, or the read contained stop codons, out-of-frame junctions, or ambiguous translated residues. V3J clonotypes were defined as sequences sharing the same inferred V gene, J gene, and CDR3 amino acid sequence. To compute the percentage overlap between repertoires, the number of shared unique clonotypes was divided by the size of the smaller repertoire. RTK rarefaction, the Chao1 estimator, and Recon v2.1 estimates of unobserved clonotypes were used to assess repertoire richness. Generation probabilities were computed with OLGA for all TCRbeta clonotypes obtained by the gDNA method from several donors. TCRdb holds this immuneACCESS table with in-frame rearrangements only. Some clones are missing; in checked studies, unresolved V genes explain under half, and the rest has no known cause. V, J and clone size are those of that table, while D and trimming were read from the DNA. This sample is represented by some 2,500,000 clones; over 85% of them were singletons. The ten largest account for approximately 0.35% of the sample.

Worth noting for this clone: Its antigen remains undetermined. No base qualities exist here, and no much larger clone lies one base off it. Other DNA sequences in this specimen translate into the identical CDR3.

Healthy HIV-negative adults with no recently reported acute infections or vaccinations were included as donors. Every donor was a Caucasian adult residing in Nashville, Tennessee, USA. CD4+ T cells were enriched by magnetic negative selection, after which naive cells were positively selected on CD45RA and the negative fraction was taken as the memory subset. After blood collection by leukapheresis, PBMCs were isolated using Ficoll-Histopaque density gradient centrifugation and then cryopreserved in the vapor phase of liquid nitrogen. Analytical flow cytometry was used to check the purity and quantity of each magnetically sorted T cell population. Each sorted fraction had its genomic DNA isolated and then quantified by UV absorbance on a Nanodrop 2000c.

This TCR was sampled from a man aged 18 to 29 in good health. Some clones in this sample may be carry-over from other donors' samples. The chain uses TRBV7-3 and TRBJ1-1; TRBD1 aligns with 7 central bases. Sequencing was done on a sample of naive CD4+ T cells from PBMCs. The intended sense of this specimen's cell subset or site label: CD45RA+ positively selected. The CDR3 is CASSLRQGTEAFF. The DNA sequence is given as TGTGCCAGCAGCTTAAGACAGGGAACTGAAGCTTTCTTT.